Shown below are 15 T cell receptor beta chains from a single sample sequenced in a study of T cells expressing NK-cell markers. TCRdb re-called the 5' RACE reads; every CDR3 protein appears as one record, without DNA. The sample totals approximately 420,000 distinct CDR3 sequences; its top ten clones hold about 10%. Sequencing was performed on blood T cells: a sorted CD56 or NKG2C T cell subset, CD4+ or CD8+ T cells, or bulk PBMC T cells (not recorded which). The receptors derive from a woman between 45 and 65 years old in good health.

V and J are TRBV5-1 and TRBJ2-5; checking the TCRdb D call of TRBD1 is not possible without DNA. Germline CDR1 and CDR2: SGHRS and YFSETQ. The length of the CDR3 is 15 residues. The CDR3 is CASSLTGPPKETQYF.

V is TRBV6-1 and J is TRBJ2-7; TCRdb selects TRBD1, and the lack of DNA leaves this call unchecked. This CDR3 has 14 residues. The germline V gene encodes CDR1 MNHNS and CDR2 SASEGT. The CDR3 here is CASSERDRRYEQYF.

The chain links TRBV18 to TRBJ2-1; TCRdb lists TRBD1, though no DNA is available to test this call. The CDR3 covers 17 residues. Germline loops: CDR1 KGHSH, CDR2 LQKENI. CDR3: CASSPPVGQGTYNEQFF.

The gene calls are TRBV18 and TRBJ2-3; the D call from TCRdb, TRBD2, cannot be confirmed without DNA. Germline V gene sequence: CDR1 KGHSH, CDR2 LQKENI. The length of the CDR3 is 17 residues. CDR3 loop: CASSSRGGGRTEDTQYF. The entire variable domain, with the rest obtained from reference TRBV18 and TRBJ2-3, is as follows: NAGVMQNPRHLVRRRGQEARLRCSPMKGHSHVYWYRQLPEEGLKFMVYLQKENIIDESGMPKERFSAEFPKEGPSILRIQQVVRGDSAAYFCASSSRGGGRTEDTQYFGPGTRLTVL.

The chain uses TRBV3-1 and TRBJ2-2; the D gene TCRdb calls, TRBD2, cannot be checked with no DNA. Germline V gene sequence: CDR1 LGHDT, CDR2 YNNKEL (reference sequence). The CDR3 runs 17 residues. CDR3 sequence: CASSQGSGRASPGELFF.

V gene TRBV5-1 combines with J gene TRBJ1-1; without DNA, the TCRdb call of TRBD1 cannot be checked. The CDR3 runs to 16 residues. Germline V lookup: CDR1 SGHRS, CDR2 YFSETQ. The CDR3 reads CASSRDTNIMNTEAFF.

The gene calls are TRBV9 and TRBJ2-1; TCRdb returns TRBD2, unconfirmable since there is no DNA. The germline V gene encodes CDR1 SGDLS and CDR2 YYNGEE. The CDR3 consists of 13 residues. Here the CDR3 reads CASAQRAGNEQFF. The full variable domain, its missing parts supplied by reference TRBV9 and TRBJ2-1, is DSGVTQTPKHLITATGQRVTLRCSPRSGDLSVYWYQQSLDQGLQFLIQYYNGEERAKGNILERFSAQQFPDLHSELNLSSLELGDSALYFCASAQRAGNEQFFGPGTRLTVL.

The chain is built from TRBV20-1 and TRBJ2-3; no DNA is available, so the TRBD1 call from TCRdb remains unchecked. This CDR3 comprises 14 residues. Germline V CDR1 and CDR2: DFQATT, SNEGSKA (reference sequence). This CDR3 reads CSAAPLRGSDTQYF.

This chain uses TRBV4-1 with TRBJ2-1; TCRdb designates TRBD2, a call that cannot be tested without DNA. Germline assignment: CDR1 MGHRA and CDR2 YSYEKL. The CDR3 extends over 15 amino acids. CDR3: CASSQGTSGRGEQFF.

The CDR3 here is CASSGSGTSGDEQFF. This chain joins TRBV7-3 and TRBJ2-1; TCRdb's D call, TRBD2, is unchecked because there is no DNA. Germline loops: CDR1 SGHTA, CDR2 FQGTGA. The CDR3 is 15 amino acids.

V gene TRBV11-2 combines with J gene TRBJ1-2. The germline gives CDR1 SGHAT, CDR2 FQNNGV. The CDR3 contains 14 residues. The CDR3 sequence is CASSLLGEDYGYTF.

This chain uses TRBV7-9 with TRBJ2-2; lacking DNA, the TRBD2 call made by TCRdb goes unchecked. CDR3 length: 17 residues. Germline values: CDR1 SEHNR, CDR2 FQNEAQ (reference sequence). CDR3 protein: CASSLVFGRGGTGELFF.

The V and J genes are TRBV10-3 and TRBJ2-1; TCRdb proposes TRBD1, but this gene call is untestable without DNA. CDR3 length: 15 residues. Germline values: CDR1 ENHRY, CDR2 SYGVKD. CDR3 sequence: CAISAGDRENNEQFF.

V is TRBV12-3 or TRBV12-4 and J is TRBJ2-3; TCRdb's D gene call, TRBD2, goes unchecked for lack of DNA. The CDR3 sequence is 17 residues long. This CDR3 reads CASSPWTSGGSMDTQYF.

V and J are TRBV6-5 and TRBJ2-7; TCRdb proposes TRBD2, but this gene call is untestable without DNA. The CDR3 consists of 15 residues. The germline V gene encodes CDR1 MNHEY and CDR2 SVGAGI. The CDR3 region is CASGEVLGRTHEQYF.